One and the same sample provided the 28 T cell receptor beta chains below, sequenced in a study of T cell responses to AZD1222 COVID-19 vaccine. Here immunoSEQ multiplex PCR was the method, and the copy in TCRdb shows in-frame clones only, minus some. The data contain over 130,000 clones, almost 95% of them seen just once; the ten biggest clones take up about a tenth. Specimen: peripheral blood, collected 28 days after the second AZD1222 dose. Receptors were obtained from an adult who received the AZD1222 COVID-19 vaccine.

This chain joins TRBV9 and TRBJ2-5; TRBD1 matches 10 bases. The trim removed 0 bases at V and 2 bases at J, leaving 4 bases unmatched. This CDR3 is built from 16 residues. CDR1 and CDR2 from the germline V gene are SGDLS and YYNGEE. The CDR3 reads CASSVGTGGPQETQYF. CDR3 DNA sequence: TGTGCCAGCAGCGTAGGGACAGGGGGTCCACAAGAGACCCAGTACTTC.

This clone was observed once. The chain couples TRBV24-1 to TRBJ2-1, with 9 bases matching TRBD1. The CDR3 spans 15 residues. V lost 6 bases, J lost 7 bases, and 9 bases stayed unmatched. Germline V gene data show CDR1 as KGHDR and CDR2 as SFDVKD. CDR3 in amino acids: CATSTTGGAENEQFF. As DNA, the CDR3 is TGTGCCACCAGTACCACAGGGGGCGCTGAGAATGAGCAGTTCTTC.

This sequence joins TRBV14 and TRBJ1-2; D is unresolved. CDR1 is SGHDN, CDR2 FVKESK, per germline. V gave up 4 bases and J gave up 7 bases, with 10 bases separating them. CDR3 length equals 12 residues. In DNA, the CDR3 is TGTGCCAGCAGCCGGGCCCCCGGTGGCTACACCTTC. Encoded protein: CASSRAPGGYTF.

This chain uses TRBV2 with TRBJ1-3; D may be TRBD1 (5 bases). Germline CDR1 and CDR2: SNHLY and FYNNEI. The V gene lost 7 bases and the J gene lost 2 bases, with 9 bases spanning the gap. This CDR3 region has 13 residues. The CDR3 sequence is CASTQGAGNTIYF. DNA for the CDR3: TGTGCCAGCACCCAGGGAGCTGGAAACACCATATATTTT.

The chain employs TRBV5-4 and TRBJ1-1, with 7 bases identical to TRBD1. The ends lost 4 bases at V and 0 bases at J; junction bases unmatched: 3. This CDR3 comprises 14 residues. Germline V gives CDR1 SGHNT, CDR2 YYREEE (reference sequence). This CDR3 reads CASSPRGVNTEAFF. The CDR3 bases are TGTGCCAGCAGCCCCAGGGGGGTGAACACTGAAGCTTTCTTT.

The chain is built from TRBV4-3 and TRBJ1-2; tentative D call: TRBD1 (5 bases). Trimming took off 2 bases at V and 5 bases at J, with 15 bases between the two ends. The CDR3 consists of 15 residues. CDR1 and CDR2 (germline): LGHNA, YSLEER. CDR3 protein: CASSQTRAFSYGYTF. CDR3 nucleotide sequence: TGCGCCAGCAGCCAAACCAGGGCTTTTAGTTATGGCTACACCTTC.

The rearrangement links TRBV18 to TRBJ1-1; no definite D call. This CDR3 has 14 residues. Germline V lookup: CDR1 KGHSH, CDR2 LQKENI. V lost 3 bases to trimming and J lost 3 bases, with 11 bases between them. Here the CDR3 DNA reads TGTGCCAGCTCACCCGCAGAGATGCACACTGAAGCTTTCTTT. This sequence encodes CASSPAEMHTEAFF. Full variable domain (remainder filled in from reference TRBV18 and TRBJ1-1): NAGVMQNPRHLVRRRGQEARLRCSPMKGHSHVYWYRQLPEEGLKFMVYLQKENIIDESGMPKERFSAEFPKEGPSILRIQQVVRGDSAAYFCASSPAEMHTEAFFGQGTRLTVV.

The J gene is TRBJ1-1, the V gene TRBV12-5; D ambiguous. From germline, CDR1 is LGHNT and CDR2 FRNRAP. Trimming shortened V by 9 bases and J by 3 bases, and 14 bases separated the two germline ends. This CDR3 is 13 amino acids long. The CDR3 spells CASRGVRDTEAFF. CDR3 nucleotide sequence: TGTGCTAGCCGCGGGGTGAGGGACACTGAAGCTTTCTTT.

The V gene is TRBV2, the J gene TRBJ2-7; TRBD2 agrees at 7 bases. The ends lost 10 bases at V and 0 bases at J; junction bases unmatched: 6. Germline-derived CDR1 and CDR2 are SNHLY and FYNNEI. This CDR3 region has 13 residues. CDR3: CATLLAGSYEQYF. The DNA for the CDR3 is TGTGCCACCTTGTTAGCGGGCTCCTACGAGCAGTACTTC.

This chain uses TRBV7-2 with TRBJ1-1; TRBD1 is a possible D gene (5 bases). With 6 bases removed from V and 4 bases from J, the gap between germline ends came to 15 bases. Germline values: CDR1 SGHTA, CDR2 FQGNSA. The CDR3 spans 14 residues. The DNA for the CDR3 is TGTGCCAGCAGTCAAAGAACAGGTGTCACTGAAGCTTTCTTT. It translates to CASSQRTGVTEAFF.

In this sample, this clone turned up many times. The CDR3 loop reads CASSETSSRPTGELFF. The DNA for the CDR3 is TGTGCCAGCAGTGAGACTAGCTCGCGTCCCACCGGGGAGCTGTTTTTT. V gene TRBV6-1 combines with J gene TRBJ2-2, with TRBD2 identical over 7 bases. The CDR3 runs to 16 residues. The germline CDR1 and CDR2 sequences are MNHNS and SASEGT. Losses at the gene ends were 3 bases for V and 4 bases for J; bases not matched to a gene: 8.

The rearrangement links TRBV18 to TRBJ1-5; no definite D call. CDR1 KGHSH and CDR2 LQKENI come from the germline V gene. V dropped 4 bases and J dropped 2 bases, with 15 bases sitting between them. The CDR3 spans 16 residues. The CDR3 sequence: CASSRSAGFGNQPQHF. CDR3 in DNA: TGTGCCAGCTCACGGTCTGCGGGGTTCGGCAATCAGCCCCAGCATTTT.

The chain links TRBV6-5 to TRBJ2-1; D remains ambiguous. This CDR3 has 11 residues. Trimming stripped 7 bases from V and 9 bases from J, with 10 bases between. CDR1 MNHEY and CDR2 SVGAGI come from the germline V gene. The CDR3 DNA follows: TGTGCCAGCAAGACGGTGGGTGAGCAGTTCTTC. As protein: CASKTVGEQFF.

V gene TRBV5-1 combines with J gene TRBJ1-1; D call uncertain. This CDR3 region has 13 residues. V was shortened by 5 bases and J by 1 base, with 9 bases between the two germline ends. Germline V gene data show CDR1 as SGHRS and CDR2 as YFSETQ. The CDR3 sequence is CASRPDPNTEAFF. The DNA of the CDR3 is TGCGCCAGCAGACCCGACCCGAACACTGAAGCTTTCTTT.

This clone was observed once. The chain employs TRBV5-6 and TRBJ1-1; D is perhaps TRBD1 (5 bases). V dropped 4 bases and J dropped 14 bases, with 15 bases sitting between them. Germline-derived CDR1 and CDR2 are SGHDT and YYEEEE. The CDR3 covers 11 residues. CDR3 loop: CASSLDGGSFF. For the CDR3, the DNA is TGTGCCAGCAGCCTAGATGGGGGTAGCTTCTTT. Full variable domain (missing parts from reference TRBV5-6 and TRBJ1-1): DAGVTQSPTHLIKTRGQQVTLRCSPKSGHDTVSWYQQALGQGPQFIFQYYEEEERQRGNFPDRFSGHQFPNYSSELNVNALLLGDSALYLCASSLDGGSFFGQGTRLTVV.

The rearrangement uses TRBV3-1 (or the pseudogene TRBV3-2) and TRBJ1-1; D call uncertain. CDR1 and CDR2 (germline): LGHDT, YNNKEL (reference sequence). The CDR3 contains 17 residues. The V end was cut by 0 bases, the J end by 0 bases, with 14 bases between. The CDR3 sequence: CASSQETRYTMNTEAFF. In DNA form, the CDR3 reads TGTGCCAGCAGCCAAGAGACCCGTTACACCATGAACACTGAAGCTTTCTTT.

This clone was recorded a few times. The V and J genes are TRBV7-3 and TRBJ2-1, with 8 bases aligning to TRBD1. Germline V gives CDR1 SGHTA, CDR2 FQGTGA. The CDR3 runs to 14 residues. After removal of 5 bases from V and 2 bases from J, the junction contained 2 bases not matched to a gene. The CDR3 sequence: CASSPDRAYNEQFF. CDR3 nucleotides: TGTGCCAGCAGCCCGGACAGGGCCTACAATGAGCAGTTCTTC.

The chain employs TRBV5-4 and TRBJ1-1; D may be TRBD1 (6 bases). V was shortened by 4 bases and J by 7 bases, with 17 bases between the two germline ends. The germline CDR1 and CDR2 sequences are SGHNT and YYREEE (reference sequence). This CDR3 is built from 14 residues. CDR3 DNA sequence: TGTGCCAGCAGCCCTGGACAGCTCTTTGGTGAAGCTTTCTTT. It translates to CASSPGQLFGEAFF. The entire variable domain, with the rest obtained from reference TRBV5-4 and TRBJ1-1, is as follows: ETGVTQSPTHLIKTRGQQVTLRCSSQSGHNTVSWYQQALGQGPQFIFQYYREEENGRGNFPPRFSGLQFPNYSSELNVNALELDDSALYLCASSPGQLFGEAFFGQGTRLTVV.

This chain connects TRBV6-5 to TRBJ1-5; D call uncertain. V was shortened by 0 bases and J by 8 bases, with 8 bases between the two germline ends. In germline, CDR1 is MNHEY, CDR2 SVGAGI. The CDR3 loop spans 13 amino acids. This CDR3 is CASSYSLFEPQHF. The CDR3 DNA reads as TGTGCCAGCAGTTACTCCTTGTTTGAGCCCCAGCATTTT.

This clone has just one count. This chain connects TRBV3-1 (or the pseudogene TRBV3-2) to TRBJ2-1; TRBD2 matches 8 bases. The CDR3 is made up of 15 amino acids. Per germline, CDR1 LGHDT and CDR2 YNNKEL (reference sequence). The trim removed 2 bases at V and 7 bases at J, leaving 7 bases unmatched. CDR3 protein: CASSQSSGVGNEQFF. CDR3 DNA sequence: TGTGCCAGCAGCCAAAGTAGCGGGGTCGGAAATGAGCAGTTCTTC.

The chain recombines TRBV15 with TRBJ2-3, with TRBD2 matching over 10 bases. V was clipped by 5 bases and J by 4 bases; unmatched bases: 12. This CDR3 region has 17 residues. In germline, CDR1 is LNHNV, CDR2 YYDKDF (reference sequence). The CDR3 DNA follows: TGTGCCACCAGCCTTCCCGGGATAGGACTAGCGGCAGATACGCAGTATTTT. Its translation: CATSLPGIGLAADTQYF.

This clone appeared once. The rearrangement joins TRBV4-1 to TRBJ1-1; TRBD1 might be the D (5 bases). The CDR3 runs to 15 residues. From germline, CDR1 is MGHRA and CDR2 YSYEKL. V lost 5 bases to trimming and J lost 1 base, with 14 bases between them. The CDR3 bases are TGCGCCAGCAGCTCCCCGGGACTCTCGAACACTGAAGCTTTCTTT. It codes for CASSSPGLSNTEAFF.

V and J are TRBV2 and TRBJ2-1; 16 nucleotides agree with TRBD2. The CDR3 spans 19 residues. In germline, CDR1 is SNHLY, CDR2 FYNNEI. J lost 10 bases, V lost 6 bases, and 18 bases had no gene match. In nucleotides, the CDR3 is TGTGCCAGCAGACTTGGGACTAGCGGGGGGGCAAATCTTCGATCCGAGCAGTTCTTC. The encoded protein is CASRLGTSGGANLRSEQFF.

In this sample, this clone is large. V gene TRBV7-2 combines with J gene TRBJ1-1; a possible D gene is TRBD1 (6 bases). The CDR3 runs 11 residues. Per the germline V gene, CDR1 is SGHTA and CDR2 is FQGNSA. Trimming took 1 base from V and 12 from J, leaving 9 bases between them. The CDR3 coding sequence is TGTGCCAGCAGCTTAGATACAGGGACTTTCTTT. Translated, it gives CASSLDTGTFF.

V gene TRBV7-2 combines with J gene TRBJ1-2; D may be TRBD1 (5 bases). Germline V gene data show CDR1 as SGHTA and CDR2 as FQGNSA. This CDR3 is built from 15 residues. V was trimmed by 5 bases and J by 4 bases, leaving 17 bases between them. In nucleotides, the CDR3 is TGTGCCAGCAGCGGGGTCCGGGACGGTTCCTATGGCTACACCTTC. Translated, it gives CASSGVRDGSYGYTF.

The rearrangement uses TRBV10-3 and TRBJ2-7, with D unclear. Trimming cost V 0 bases and J 6 bases, with 6 bases left between them. The germline V gene has CDR1 ENHRY and CDR2 SYGVKD. This CDR3 comprises 12 residues. CDR3 sequence reads: CAISESGLEQYF. Here the CDR3 DNA reads TGTGCCATCAGTGAGTCAGGCCTCGAGCAGTACTTC.

This CDR3 is CASSPLQGPDTQYF. CDR3 coding DNA: TGTGCCAGCTCACCTTTACAGGGGCCAGATACGCAGTATTTT. The chain employs TRBV18 and TRBJ2-3; 7 bases line up with TRBD1. The CDR3 spans 14 residues. Trimming at V came to 3 bases and at J to 4 bases, leaving 4 bases not matched to a gene. The germline CDR1 and CDR2 sequences are KGHSH and LQKENI.

The rearrangement links TRBV11-2 to TRBJ1-1; D is undetermined. The CDR3 runs 14 residues. CDR1 SGHAT and CDR2 FQNNGV come from the germline V gene. Trimming stripped 3 bases from V and 6 bases from J, with 14 bases between. CDR3 residues: CASSLDLRRAEAFF. DNA of the CDR3: TGTGCCAGCAGCTTGGACCTCCGGCGCGCTGAAGCTTTCTTT.